This T cell receptor (beta chain) was recorded in a study of circulating CD8 cells and anti-PD-1 response in melanoma. Live CD3+CD8+TCRalphabeta+ cells were sorted into four subsets by PD-1 and/or TIGIT. Each library started from around 14 ng of total RNA using the QIAseq Immune Repertoire TCR panel. TCRdb fed the reads into MiXCR, producing one record per CDR3 protein. Among roughly 2,000 distinct CDR3 sequences, under 8% were seen once, and the ten largest hold less than 4%. This clonotype is labeled as medium-sized. Its specificity is unknown. Findings and limits, study-wide: DNEG was most diverse; TIGIT repertoires were least diverse. Published repertoire comparisons used only baseline and M1 samples.

This clonotype was obtained from a human donor with melanoma. This sample comprised CD8+ T cells from PBMCs, obtained at baseline or after one month of anti-PD-1 therapy (not recorded which).

The CDR3 is CASSTSWEGTEAFF. CDR3 DNA sequence: TGTGCCAGCAGTACCTCGTGGGAAGGGACTGAAGCTTTCTTT. The rearrangement links TRBV27 to TRBJ1-1, with D uncertain. CDR1 is MNHEY, CDR2 SMNVEV, per germline (reference sequence). This CDR3 has 14 amino acids. The V end lost 5 bases, the J end lost 5 bases, and 15 bases lay between the germline ends.